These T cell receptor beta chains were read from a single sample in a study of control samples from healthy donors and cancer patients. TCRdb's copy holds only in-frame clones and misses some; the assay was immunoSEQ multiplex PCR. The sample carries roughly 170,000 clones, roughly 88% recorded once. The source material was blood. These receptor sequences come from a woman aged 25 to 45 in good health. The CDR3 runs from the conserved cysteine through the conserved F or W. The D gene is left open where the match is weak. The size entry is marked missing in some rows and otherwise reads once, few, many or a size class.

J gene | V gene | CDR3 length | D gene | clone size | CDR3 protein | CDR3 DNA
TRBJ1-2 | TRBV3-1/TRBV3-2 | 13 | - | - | CASSPTGQEGYTF | TGTGCCAGCAGTCCAACAGGGCAGGAAGGCTACACCTTC
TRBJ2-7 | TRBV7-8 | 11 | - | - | CASSPDYEQYF | TGTGCCAGCAGCCCAGACTACGAGCAGTACTTC
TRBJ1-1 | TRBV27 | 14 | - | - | CASTLAGTSTEAFF | TGTGCCAGCACTCTGGCAGGGACGAGCACTGAAGCTTTCTTT
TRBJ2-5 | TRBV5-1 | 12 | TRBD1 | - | CASSYGQGLQYF | TGCGCCAGCAGCTACGGACAGGGGCTTCAGTACTTC
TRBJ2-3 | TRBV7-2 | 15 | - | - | CASSLELASTDTQYF | TGTGCCAGCAGCTTAGAGCTGGCAAGCACAGATACGCAGTATTTT
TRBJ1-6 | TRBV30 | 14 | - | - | CAWSVEGNGSPLHF | TGTGCCTGGAGTGTCGAGGGGAACGGTTCACCCCTCCACTTT
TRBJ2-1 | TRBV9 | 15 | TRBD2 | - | CASRAGTSPYNEQFF | TGTGCCAGCAGAGCCGGGACTAGCCCCTACAATGAGCAGTTCTTC
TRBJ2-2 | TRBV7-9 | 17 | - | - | CASSLEYGGSNTGELFF | TGTGCCAGCAGCTTAGAATATGGCGGCTCGAACACCGGGGAGCTGTTTTTT
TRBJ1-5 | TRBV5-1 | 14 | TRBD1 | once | CASSPGQGVKPQHF | TGCGCCAGCAGCCCGGGACAGGGTGTAAAGCCCCAGCATTTT
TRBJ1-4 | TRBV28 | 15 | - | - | CASRDRSGTNEKLFF | TGTGCCAGCAGAGACAGGTCCGGAACTAATGAAAAACTGTTTTTT
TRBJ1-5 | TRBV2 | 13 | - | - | CASIPGANQPQHF | TGTGCCAGCATCCCAGGGGCTAATCAGCCCCAGCATTTT
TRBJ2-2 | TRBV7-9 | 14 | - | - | CASSTRDRTGELFF | TGTGCCAGCAGCACTCGGGACCGCACCGGGGAGCTGTTTTTT
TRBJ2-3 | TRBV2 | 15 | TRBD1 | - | CASSEGTGAPDTQYF | TGTGCCAGCAGTGAAGGGACAGGGGCACCAGATACGCAGTATTTT
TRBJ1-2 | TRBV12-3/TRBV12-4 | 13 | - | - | CASAPAGGYGYTF | TGTGCCAGCGCTCCAGCGGGGGGCTATGGCTACACCTTC
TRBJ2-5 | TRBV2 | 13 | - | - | CASTGRPVETQYF | TGTGCCAGCACCGGGCGTCCAGTTGAGACCCAGTACTTC
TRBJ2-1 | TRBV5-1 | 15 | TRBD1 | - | CASSSGTGVYNEQFF | TGCGCCAGCAGCAGCGGGACAGGGGTCTACAATGAGCAGTTCTTC
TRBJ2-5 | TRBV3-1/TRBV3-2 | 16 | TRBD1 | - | CASSLTPGQGAETQYF | TGTGCCAGCAGCCTAACCCCCGGACAGGGAGCAGAGACCCAGTACTTC
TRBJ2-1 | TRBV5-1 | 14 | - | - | CASSLRARFDEQFF | TGCGCCAGCAGCTTGCGTGCCAGGTTCGATGAGCAGTTCTTC
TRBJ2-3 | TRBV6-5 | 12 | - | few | CASRTSTDTQYF | TGTGCCAGCAGGACTAGCACAGATACGCAGTATTTT
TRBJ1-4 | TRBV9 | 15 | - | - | CASSPGGMPGEKLFF | TGTGCCAGCAGCCCGGGCGGAATGCCAGGGGAAAAACTGTTTTTT
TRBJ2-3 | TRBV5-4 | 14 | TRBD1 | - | CASRQGAVTDTQYF | TGTGCCTCCAGACAGGGGGCAGTCACAGATACGCAGTATTTT
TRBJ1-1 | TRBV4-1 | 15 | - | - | CASSQGLRDGPEAFF | TGCGCCAGCAGCCAAGGGCTCAGGGACGGCCCTGAAGCTTTCTTT
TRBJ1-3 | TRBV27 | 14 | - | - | CASSLMKGGDTIYF | TGTGCCAGCAGTTTAATGAAGGGGGGGGACACCATATATTTT
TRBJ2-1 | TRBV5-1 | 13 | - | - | CASSSLGNNEQFF | TGCGCCAGCAGCTCCCTCGGCAACAATGAGCAGTTCTTC
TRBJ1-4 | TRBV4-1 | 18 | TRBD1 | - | CASSQPGTARSKDEKLFF | TGCGCCAGCAGCCAACCCGGGACAGCAAGGAGCAAGGACGAAAAACTGTTTTTT
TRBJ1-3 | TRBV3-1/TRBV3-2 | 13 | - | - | CASSQVSGNTIYF | TGTGCCAGCAGCCAGGTCTCTGGAAACACCATATATTTT
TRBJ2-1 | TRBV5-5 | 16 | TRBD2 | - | CASSIVGLAGNNEQFF | TGTGCCAGCAGCATCGTTGGACTAGCGGGTAACAATGAGCAGTTCTTC
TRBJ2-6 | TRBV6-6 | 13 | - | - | CTHSAGGANVLTF | TGTACCCACTCGGCGGGTGGGGCCAACGTCCTGACTTTC
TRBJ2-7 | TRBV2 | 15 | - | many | CASKGMAGYSYEQYF | TGTGCCAGCAAGGGGATGGCCGGATACTCCTACGAGCAGTACTTC
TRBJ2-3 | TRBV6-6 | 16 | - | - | CASTNPHGASTDTQYF | TGTGCCAGCACCAACCCCCATGGCGCTAGCACAGATACGCAGTATTTT
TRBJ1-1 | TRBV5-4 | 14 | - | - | CASSFRGRNTEAFF | TGTGCCAGCAGCTTCAGGGGCCGGAACACTGAAGCTTTCTTT
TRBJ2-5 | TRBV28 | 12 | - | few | CASSFWEETQYF | TGTGCCAGCAGTTTTTGGGAAGAGACCCAGTACTTC
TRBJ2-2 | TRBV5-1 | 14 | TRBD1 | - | CASSFTGDTGELFF | TGCGCCAGCAGCTTTACAGGGGACACCGGGGAGCTGTTTTTT
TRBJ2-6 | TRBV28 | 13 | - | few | CASSFSGANVLTF | TGTGCCAGCAGTTTCTCTGGGGCCAACGTCCTGACTTTC
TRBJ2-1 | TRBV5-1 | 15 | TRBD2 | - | CASSFGTSRYNEQFF | TGCGCCAGCAGCTTCGGGACTAGCCGATACAATGAGCAGTTCTTC